This T cell receptor (beta chain) appears in the sequencing data of a study of CD8+ T cells in alopecia areata. Study results and caveats: Sequencing of scalp samples also captures resident alphabeta T cells of normal skin.

Only a few counts were recorded for this clone. Its cognate antigen is unknown. Treatment in this sample: oral pan-JAK inhibitor, 5-10 mg twice daily. Peripheral blood samples and lesional scalp punch biopsies were obtained from alopecia areata patients. V dropped 2 bases and J dropped 0 bases, with 2 bases sitting between them. The CDR3 loop spans 13 amino acids. Per the germline V gene, CDR1 is MNHEY and CDR2 is SMNVEV (reference sequence). Extraction of RNA preceded its reverse transcription into cDNA, which served as the sequencing template. Data came from immunoSEQ multiplex PCR; TCRdb stores just in-frame clones and leaves some out. The repertoire holds about 260,000 clones, with over 45% as singletons.

The sample consisted of CD4+ T cells sorted from blood, taken at roughly week 52, from a patient treated with tofacitinib. This chain uses TRBV27 with TRBJ1-5; no clear D. The sequence came from a human donor with alopecia areata. CDR3: CASSLGSNQPQHF. CDR3 in DNA: TGTGCCAGCAGTTTAGGTAGCAATCAGCCCCAGCATTTT.